This T cell receptor beta chain was captured by sequencing in a study of Graves' ophthalmopathy and Graves' hyperthyroidism. The CDR3 extends over 14 amino acids. J gave up 10 bases and V 0 bases, and 6 bases lay outside the gene matches. Germline loops: CDR1 GTSNPN, CDR2 SVGIG (reference sequence). Amplified TCR beta CDR3 regions were obtained using RNA transcripts as template. An initial RT-PCR round employing HTBI primers preceded a second-round multiplex PCR. In TCRdb, the multiplex PCR reads were re-called with MiXCR into one record per CDR3 protein. Among roughly 480,000 distinct CDR3 sequences listed, approximately 15% were seen once.

This chain joins TRBV30 and TRBJ1-6, with 7 bases matching TRBD1. Sequencing was performed on blood. The TCR sequence derives from a woman aged 30 to 39 with Graves' ophthalmopathy. CDR3 in amino acids: CAWSVGQGDSPLHF. The DNA for the CDR3 is TGTGCCTGGAGTGTAGGGCAGGGGGACTCACCCCTCCACTTT.